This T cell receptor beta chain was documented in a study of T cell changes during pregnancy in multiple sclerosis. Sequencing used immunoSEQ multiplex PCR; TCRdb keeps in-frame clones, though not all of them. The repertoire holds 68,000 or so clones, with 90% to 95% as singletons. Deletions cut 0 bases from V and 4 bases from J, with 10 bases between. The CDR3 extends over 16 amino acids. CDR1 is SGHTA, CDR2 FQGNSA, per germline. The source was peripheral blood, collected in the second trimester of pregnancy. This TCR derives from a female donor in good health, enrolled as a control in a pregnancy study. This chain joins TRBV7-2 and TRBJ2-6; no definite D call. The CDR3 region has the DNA TGTGCCAGCAGCTTAGCCCGGGTCTCCGGGGCCAACGTCCTGACTTTC. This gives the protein CASSLARVSGANVLTF.